Presented here are 27 T cell receptor beta chains from one specimen sequenced in a study of tumor-infiltrating lymphocytes in localized non-small cell lung cancer (dated by TCRdb to about 2021). The library was produced with the immunoSEQ multiplex PCR assay. TCRdb stores this immuneACCESS table with in-frame sequences only. Part of the clones is absent; in the studies checked, under half of the shortfall reflects unresolved V genes, and no reason is known for the rest. Across this sample there are 5,500 to 8,500 clones, with approximately 74% seen only once. The top ten clonotypes cover more than 10% of the sample. Sequencing was done on a sample of lung tumor tissue. The receptors were gathered from a human donor with non-small cell lung cancer.

CDR3 nucleotide sequence: TGTGCCACCAGCAGAGGGATCGAGCAGTACTTC. It encodes CATSRGIEQYF. The V and J genes are TRBV15 and TRBJ2-7; no definite D call. This CDR3 region has 11 residues. The germline gives CDR1 LNHNV, CDR2 YYDKDF (reference sequence). V lost 1 base, J lost 6 bases, and 4 bases lay in between.

This chain connects TRBV19 to TRBJ2-1; D is ambiguous. The CDR3 loop spans 14 amino acids. In germline, CDR1 is LNHDA, CDR2 SQIVND (reference sequence). V lost 0 bases, J lost 4 bases, and 7 bases lay in between. The chain's CDR3 is CASSIEVSYNEQFF. The CDR3 DNA reads TGTGCCAGTAGTATAGAAGTCAGTTACAATGAGCAGTTCTTC.

This clone has a single count. This chain links TRBV13 with TRBJ2-4; the match to TRBD1 covers 12 bases. V lost 3 bases to trimming and J lost 8 bases; unmatched junction nucleotides: 5. Germline lookup yields CDR1 PRHDT and CDR2 FYEKMQ (reference sequence). The CDR3 consists of 15 residues. The CDR3, as DNA: TGTGCCAGCAGCTTCCGGGACAGGGGGCAGGACATTCAGTACTTC. This gives the protein CASSFRDRGQDIQYF.

This chain connects TRBV11-2 to TRBJ1-1; no clear D. CDR3 length equals 12 residues. CDR1 is SGHAT and CDR2 is FQNNGV in the germline V gene. Trimming shortened V by 1 base and J by 11 bases, and 11 bases separated the two germline ends. The CDR3 loop reads CASSLVSGTAFF. CDR3 sequence (DNA): TGTGCCAGCAGCTTAGTCTCTGGAACGGCTTTCTTT.

The rearrangement joins TRBV11-2 to TRBJ1-3; 8 nucleotides match TRBD1. Germline V gene data show CDR1 as SGHAT and CDR2 as FQNNGV. The CDR3 is made up of 16 amino acids. Trimming at V came to 1 base and at J to 2 bases, leaving 4 bases not matched to a gene. The chain's CDR3 is CASSLGSTGAGNTIYF. The CDR3 DNA is TGTGCCAGCAGCTTAGGTTCGACAGGGGCTGGAAACACCATATATTTT.

V and J are TRBV7-6 and TRBJ1-2; D gene uncertain. Germline V CDR1 and CDR2: SGHVS, FNYEAQ. Trimming left V 1 base short and J 5 bases short, with 14 bases between. The length of the CDR3 is 15 residues. This chain's CDR3 is CASSLGSRGVYGYTF. The CDR3 nucleotides read TGTGCCAGCAGCTTAGGGTCACGAGGAGTTTATGGCTACACCTTC. Complete variable domain (other parts from reference TRBV7-6 and TRBJ1-2): GAGVSQSPRYKVTKRGQDVALRCDPISGHVSLYWYRQALGQGPEFLTYFNYEAQQDKSGLPNDRFSAERPEGSISTLTIQRTEQRDSAMYRCASSLGSRGVYGYTFGSGTRLTVV.

In DNA form, the CDR3 reads TGTGCCAGCAGCGCAAGGGACCTAGAAGGCGAGCAGTACTTC. Protein sequence: CASSARDLEGEQYF. V is TRBV9 and J is TRBJ2-7; either TRBD1 or TRBD2 may supply D (5 bases each). CDR1 and CDR2 from the germline V gene are SGDLS and YYNGEE. Trimming pared 3 bases from V and 6 bases from J, leaving 16 bases between. The CDR3 totals 14 residues.

This sequence joins TRBV6-6 and TRBJ2-7, with D uncertain. The V end lost 0 bases, the J end lost 3 bases, and 6 bases lay between the germline ends. Germline CDR1 MNHNY, CDR2 SVGAGI (reference sequence). This CDR3 has 13 residues. The CDR3 coding sequence is TGTGCCAGCAGTTACTCCTCCTACTACGAGCAGTACTTC. Residues: CASSYSSYYEQYF.

This rearrangement joins TRBV30 to TRBJ1-4, with a weak D call TRBD1 (6 bases). Germline CDR1 is GTSNPN and CDR2 is SVGIG (reference sequence). The CDR3 has 12 residues. V lost 3 bases to trimming and J lost 6 bases, with 8 bases between them. The CDR3 DNA sequence: TGTGCCTGGAGACAGGGTGATGAAAAACTGTTTTTT. Translated, it gives CAWRQGDEKLFF.

The chain carries TRBV7-9 and TRBJ1-2; no definite D call. Trimming stripped 5 bases from V and 7 bases from J, with 11 bases between. Germline V lookup: CDR1 SEHNR, CDR2 FQNEAQ (reference sequence). The CDR3 runs 12 residues. The CDR3 DNA sequence: TGTGCCAGCAGCCCGGACGTTTTTGGCTACACCTTC. As protein: CASSPDVFGYTF. Filled out from reference TRBV7-9 and TRBJ1-2, the complete variable domain reads DTGVSQNPRHKITKRGQNVTFRCDPISEHNRLYWYRQTLGQGPEFLTYFQNEAQLEKSRLLSDRFSAERPKGSFSTLEIQRTEQGDSAMYLCASSPDVFGYTFGSGTRLTVV.

This chain uses TRBV5-1 with TRBJ2-7, with 8 bases aligning to TRBD2. The CDR3 has 14 amino acids. CDR1 is SGHRS, CDR2 YFSETQ, per germline. Trimming at V came to 3 bases and at J to 0 bases, leaving 2 bases not matched to a gene. CDR3: CASSWSGGSYEQYF. The DNA for the CDR3 is TGCGCCAGCAGCTGGAGCGGGGGCTCCTACGAGCAGTACTTC.

The CDR3 region is CASSLGQVDNEQFF. CDR3 sequence (DNA): TGCGCCAGCAGCTTGGGGCAGGTTGACAATGAGCAGTTCTTC. The chain employs TRBV5-1 and TRBJ2-1; D call uncertain. Trimming left V 0 bases short and J 5 bases short, with 9 bases between. There are 14 residues in the CDR3. Germline assignment: CDR1 SGHRS and CDR2 YFSETQ.

The sample holds a few counts of this clone. The genes are TRBV30 and TRBJ2-2; the match to TRBD2 covers 7 bases. The CDR3 is 14 residues long. From germline, CDR1 is GTSNPN and CDR2 SVGIG (reference sequence). After removal of 2 bases from V and 5 bases from J, the junction contained 5 bases not matched to a gene. In DNA, the CDR3 is TGTGCCTGGAGTACCGGGGACTATACCGGGGAGCTGTTTTTT. Protein product: CAWSTGDYTGELFF.

The chain is built from TRBV10-3 and TRBJ1-2, with D possibly being TRBD1 (5 bases). CDR1 ENHRY and CDR2 SYGVKD come from the germline V gene. This CDR3 region has 14 residues. V was pared by 0 bases and J by 1 base, with 6 bases between. CDR3 in amino acids: CAISESTDNYGYTF. The CDR3 bases are TGTGCCATCAGTGAGTCGACAGATAACTATGGCTACACCTTC.

The sample holds one count of this clone. V gene TRBV27 combines with J gene TRBJ2-3; D is tentatively TRBD1 or TRBD2 (5 bases each). This CDR3 comprises 15 residues. CDR1 is MNHEY, CDR2 SMNVEV, per germline (reference sequence). Deletions cut 0 bases from V and 0 bases from J, with 7 bases between. The CDR3 nucleotides are TGTGCCAGCAGTTTATCTTGGGACAGCACAGATACGCAGTATTTT. It encodes CASSLSWDSTDTQYF.

V usage is TRBV5-4 and J usage is TRBJ2-3, with TRBD1 matching 12 bases. The CDR3 covers 17 residues. V gave up 3 bases and J gave up 2 bases; unmatched junction bases: 7. Germline V gene lookup returns CDR1 SGHNT and CDR2 YYREEE (reference sequence). As DNA, the CDR3 is TGTGCCAGCAGCTGGGACGGGACAGGGGGCACCACAGATACGCAGTATTTT. Encoded protein: CASSWDGTGGTTDTQYF.

The V gene is TRBV6-5, the J gene TRBJ1-4; D is unresolved. Trimming removed 7 bases at V and 0 bases at J, with 9 bases between. The CDR3 runs 14 residues. The V gene's germline CDR1 is MNHEY and CDR2 SVGAGI. This CDR3 reads CASKIQATNEKLFF. DNA for the CDR3: TGTGCCAGCAAAATCCAGGCAACTAATGAAAAACTGTTTTTT.

The V call is TRBV10-3, the J call TRBJ2-7; a possible D gene is TRBD1 (6 bases). There are 15 residues in the CDR3. The V end lost 3 bases, the J end lost 0 bases, and 12 bases lay between the germline ends. The germline V gene encodes CDR1 ENHRY and CDR2 SYGVKD. CDR3 residues: CAISDRQASSYEQYF. In DNA form, the CDR3 reads TGTGCCATCAGTGACAGACAGGCTAGCTCCTACGAGCAGTACTTC.

The rearrangement links TRBV5-1 to TRBJ1-3; a weak D match, TRBD1 (5 bases). The CDR3 runs 14 residues. Germline V lookup: CDR1 SGHRS, CDR2 YFSETQ. V was shortened by 4 bases and J by 4 bases, with 12 bases between the two germline ends. The CDR3 DNA follows: TGCGCCAGCAGCCCCGGGACGGACGGAAACACCATATATTTT. This translates into CASSPGTDGNTIYF.

This clone was detected only once. V is TRBV2 and J is TRBJ1-2; a possible D gene is TRBD1 (5 bases). The CDR3 contains 15 residues. V gave up 6 bases and J gave up 4 bases, with 18 bases separating them. Germline CDR1 reads SNHLY; CDR2 reads FYNNEI. The CDR3 protein is CASSLIPGLSYGYTF. For the CDR3, the DNA is TGTGCCAGCAGCCTTATCCCGGGACTTTCCTATGGCTACACCTTC.

The V and J genes are TRBV6-6 and TRBJ2-2; 8 bases are a match to TRBD2. V lost 8 bases to trimming and J lost 4 bases; unmatched junction nucleotides: 9. From germline, CDR1 is MNHNY and CDR2 SVGAGI (reference sequence). CDR3 size: 15 residues. CDR3 bases: TGTGCCAGCTCCCCTCCGGGACTAGGCACCGGGGAGCTGTTTTTT. Translating gives CASSPPGLGTGELFF.

A remark on this clone: Other DNA sequences in the same sample also yield this CDR3. The CDR3 DNA reads TGTGCCAGCAGCTTAGAACGGGGCAGCGCCTCCTATAATTCACCCCTCCACTTT. It specifies CASSLERGSASYNSPLHF. The rearrangement joins TRBV11-2 to TRBJ1-6; possible D gene TRBD1, 5 bases. Germline V gene data show CDR1 as SGHAT and CDR2 as FQNNGV. This CDR3 region has 18 residues. Deletions cut 0 bases from V and 0 bases from J, with 12 bases between.

The V and J genes are TRBV18 and TRBJ2-5; TRBD2 matches 10 bases. Trimming at V came to 2 bases and at J to 2 bases, leaving 2 bases not matched to a gene. The V gene's germline CDR1 is KGHSH and CDR2 LQKENI. The length of the CDR3 is 15 residues. In nucleotides, the CDR3 is TGTGCCAGCTCACCAGATAGCGGGGGGCAAGAGACCCAGTACTTC. It codes for CASSPDSGGQETQYF.

This clone was counted a few times. This chain connects TRBV5-4 to TRBJ2-3; TRBD1 matches at 9 bases. Trimming took 4 bases from V and 1 from J; bases not matched to a gene: 4. Germline values: CDR1 SGHNT, CDR2 YYREEE (reference sequence). This CDR3 contains 15 residues. In DNA form, the CDR3 reads TGTGCCAGCAGCGCGAGGACAGGGGGCACAGATACGCAGTATTTT. Translation gives CASSARTGGTDTQYF. The whole variable domain, remainder taken from reference TRBV5-4 and TRBJ2-3, is ETGVTQSPTHLIKTRGQQVTLRCSSQSGHNTVSWYQQALGQGPQFIFQYYREEENGRGNFPPRFSGLQFPNYSSELNVNALELDDSALYLCASSARTGGTDTQYFGPGTRLTVL.

This chain joins TRBV5-1 and TRBJ2-5; D is undetermined. The CDR3 runs 15 residues. With 0 bases removed from V and 4 bases from J, the gap between germline ends came to 13 bases. Germline CDR1 SGHRS, CDR2 YFSETQ. In DNA form, the CDR3 reads TGCGCCAGCAGCTTGGGTGTGAAGGGCGCAGAGACCCAGTACTTC. It translates to CASSLGVKGAETQYF.

This chain uses TRBV27 with TRBJ2-3; 7 positions agree with TRBD2. This CDR3 has 17 amino acids. The junction had 14 bases not matched to a gene; V was cut back by 4 bases and J by 4 bases. Germline CDR1 is MNHEY and CDR2 is SMNVEV (reference sequence). CDR3 in DNA: TGTGCCAGCAGTTCCCGACGGTGGGGGAGGGGCCCAGATACGCAGTATTTT. Protein: CASSSRRWGRGPDTQYF.

V gene TRBV7-2 combines with J gene TRBJ2-3; 7 bases agree with TRBD2. The V gene's germline CDR1 is SGHTA and CDR2 FQGNSA. Trimming removed 1 base from V and 2 bases from J; junction bases left unmatched: 9. This CDR3 contains 17 residues. The CDR3 loop reads CASSLVGLGGATDTQYF. The CDR3 bases are TGTGCCAGCAGCTTAGTCGGACTAGGAGGGGCCACAGATACGCAGTATTTT.